The rows below give T cell receptor beta chains drawn from one sample of a study of identical twins. TCRdb recomputed calls from the 5' RACE reads with MiXCR, one row per CDR3 protein. The sample comprises about 890,000 distinct CDR3 sequences, about 12% of which are singletons, and 1.5% to 2% rests with the top ten. These data were also filed under a second study, of yellow fever vaccine responses in identical twins.

Sequenced input: PBMCs. Receptors were obtained from a woman between 18 and 29 years old in good health. Both conserved end residues are part of each CDR3. Fields, in order: clone size, D gene, J gene, V gene, CDR3 DNA, CDR3 protein. The D gene is left open where the match is weak. Size is omitted from some rows. Given values are once, few, many or a class for expanded clones.

-	-	TRBJ2-2	TRBV10-3	TGTGCCACGGGGGACGGCGGAGGTGGGGAGCTGTTTTTT	CATGDGGGGELFF
-	-	TRBJ2-5	TRBV20-1	TGCAGTGCTAGAGCAGGGAGGGAGACCCAGTACTTC	CSARAGRETQYF
-	-	TRBJ2-3	TRBV3-1	TGTGCCAGCAGCCAAGAATGGTTCATGGCAGATACGCAGTATTTT	CASSQEWFMADTQYF
few	-	TRBJ2-5	TRBV6-1	TGTGCCAGCAGTAGGGGGGAGAGGGACCAAGAGACCCAGTACTTC	CASSRGERDQETQYF
-	-	TRBJ2-1	TRBV6-2/TRBV6-3	TGTGCCAGCAGTCAAAATCTAGCGAAATCTGACAATGAGCAGTTCTTC	CASSQNLAKSDNEQFF
few	-	TRBJ2-1	TRBV29-1	TGCAGCGTATTACTGGGGTACAATGAGCAGTTCTTC	CSVLLGYNEQFF
-	TRBD1	TRBJ1-5	TRBV20-1	TGCAGTGCTAGGCGGGGACAGAATAGCAATCAGCCCCAGCATTTT	CSARRGQNSNQPQHF
few	TRBD1	TRBJ1-5	TRBV6-1	TGTGCCAGCACTGGACAGGGGACAAATCAGCCCCAGCATTTT	CASTGQGTNQPQHF
-	-	TRBJ1-1	TRBV6-1	TGTGCCAGCATCAAACCGGGGAGCGGGAACACTGAAGCTTTCTTT	CASIKPGSGNTEAFF
few	TRBD2	TRBJ2-7	TRBV2	TGTGCCAGCAAAATAGCGGGACCGCCTTACGAGCAGTACTTC	CASKIAGPPYEQYF
few	-	TRBJ2-1	TRBV12-3/TRBV12-4	TGTGCCAGCAGTTTACGGGGGGCCGGCTCCTACAATGAGCAGTTCTTC	CASSLRGAGSYNEQFF
-	TRBD2	TRBJ2-2	TRBV7-2	TGTGCCAGCAGAGAGCGGGGGCACACCGGGGAGCTGTTTTTT	CASRERGHTGELFF
few	TRBD1	TRBJ2-7	TRBV10-3	TGTGCCATTGGACCTCGCGAACTCACCGGGACAGGGAAATACTTACACTCCTACGAGCAGTACTTC	CAIGPRELTGTGKYLHSYEQYF
few	-	TRBJ2-2	TRBV7-9	TGTGCCAGCAGCTTAAAGGCGAACCTGAACACCGGGGAGCTGTTTTTT	CASSLKANLNTGELFF
-	-	TRBJ2-1	TRBV10-3	TGTGCCATCTCTAACTACAATGAGCAGTTCTTC	CAISNYNEQFF
many	-	TRBJ2-7	TRBV5-1	TGCGCCAGCAGCTTAATTCCGGGGGACAGCTCCTACGAGCAGTACTTC	CASSLIPGDSSYEQYF
few	-	TRBJ1-6	TRBV10-2	TGCGCCAGCAGTGAGAAATATTCACCCCTCCACTTT	CASSEKYSPLHF
many	TRBD1	TRBJ1-1	TRBV7-9	TGTGCCAGCAGCCGAGTGGACAGGGCGAACACTGAAGCTTTCTTT	CASSRVDRANTEAFF
-	TRBD2	TRBJ2-7	TRBV7-9	TGTGCCAGCAGCGTAGCGGGAGCATACGAGCAGTACTTC	CASSVAGAYEQYF
-	-	TRBJ2-3	TRBV19	TGTGCCAGTAGTACCCAGGTAACCGGAGGTACGCAGTATTTT	CASSTQVTGGTQYF
-	TRBD2	TRBJ2-2	TRBV12-3/TRBV12-4	TGTGCCAGCAGTCGGACTAGTTGGGGGGAGCTGTTTTTT	CASSRTSWGELFF
few	-	TRBJ1-6	TRBV6-1	TGTGCCAGCAGTGGGCTCGTGGGGCGTTATAATTCACCCCTCCACTTT	CASSGLVGRYNSPLHF
few	-	TRBJ2-1	TRBV7-9	TGTGCCAGCAGCACATCCATGGCGGGGCGTTGGGAGTTCTTC	CASSTSMAGRWEFF
-	-	TRBJ1-5	TRBV15	TGTGCCACCAGCGCCGGACCTCCTCGGGGCAATCAGCCCCAGCATTTT	CATSAGPPRGNQPQHF
-	TRBD1	TRBJ1-6	TRBV20-1	TGCAGTGCCAAAGCCGGGACAGACAATTCACCCCTCCACTTT	CSAKAGTDNSPLHF
-	-	TRBJ2-1	TRBV13	TGTGCCAGCACCCCCCCCATTGACCGGGACTCCGGGGACGTTGAGCAGTTCTTC	CASTPPIDRDSGDVEQFF
few	-	TRBJ2-3	TRBV14	TGTGCCAGCAGCCAATTTGCAGATACGCAGTATTTT	CASSQFADTQYF
few	-	TRBJ1-1	TRBV5-1	TGCGCCAGCAGCTTCCGACAGATGAACACTGAAGCTTTCTTT	CASSFRQMNTEAFF
many	-	TRBJ2-7	TRBV7-9	TGTGCCAGCAGCTTATACAACAGGGACTACGAGCAGTACTTC	CASSLYNRDYEQYF
few	TRBD2	TRBJ2-1	TRBV20-1	TGCAGTGCAAATGTTGGACTAGCGAATTACAATGAGCAGTTCTTC	CSANVGLANYNEQFF
many	TRBD2	TRBJ2-1	TRBV20-1	TGCAGTGCCCGCGGGGGGGCCCGACTAAATGAGCAGTTCTTC	CSARGGARLNEQFF
few	-	TRBJ2-5	TRBV10-3	TGTGCCACCTCAGAACCTATTCAAGAGACCCAGTACTTC	CATSEPIQETQYF
-	TRBD2	TRBJ2-1	TRBV2	TGTGCCATCAGCGGGGGAAACAATGAGCAGTTCTTC	CAISGGNNEQFF
many	TRBD2	TRBJ2-1	TRBV9	TGTGCCAGCAGCGTTGGGCTAGCGGGAGGACCCTACAATGAGCAGTTCTTC	CASSVGLAGGPYNEQFF
-	-	TRBJ2-2	TRBV29-1	TGCAGCGTTGAAGACCGTGGGGCGGCCACCGGGGAGCTGTTTTTT	CSVEDRGAATGELFF
-	TRBD1	TRBJ1-1	TRBV25-1	TGTGCCAGCAGTGAATCGGGACAGATGAACACTGAAGCTTTCTTT	CASSESGQMNTEAFF
-	-	TRBJ2-2	TRBV7-9	TGTGCCAGCAGCCGTAACAGGGACCTGAACACCGGGGAGCTGTTTTTT	CASSRNRDLNTGELFF
few	-	TRBJ2-1	TRBV24-1	TGTGCCACCAGTGATCTTAGAGGGGCAAACTACAATGAGCAGTTCTTC	CATSDLRGANYNEQFF
-	TRBD1	TRBJ2-1	TRBV28	TGTGCCAGCAGTTCCCGGGACAGGGGGAATGAGCAGTTCTTC	CASSSRDRGNEQFF
-	-	TRBJ2-3	TRBV12-3/TRBV12-4	TGTGCCAGCAGCTATCGTGCGGACATTCACACAGATACGCAGTATTTT	CASSYRADIHTDTQYF
few	TRBD1	TRBJ1-2	TRBV10-3	TGTGCCATCAGGGGGACAGGCGCTAACTATGGCTACACCTTC	CAIRGTGANYGYTF
-	TRBD1	TRBJ2-1	TRBV5-1	TGCGCCAGCAGCTTGTTAGGAACAGGGGGCGATGAGCAGTTCTTC	CASSLLGTGGDEQFF
few	-	TRBJ1-1	TRBV24-1	TGTGCCACCAGTGCCTCACCGGGGGCAGGCTTCACTGAAGCTTTCTTT	CATSASPGAGFTEAFF
few	TRBD1	TRBJ1-5	TRBV19	TGTGCCAGTAAGGGACAGGGTTTTCAGCCCCAGCATTTT	CASKGQGFQPQHF
-	-	TRBJ2-1	TRBV10-3	TGTGCCATCAGTGGCCCTAGTGAGCAGTTCTTC	CAISGPSEQFF
few	TRBD1	TRBJ1-1	TRBV28	TGTGCCAGCATCCAAAGGGGGCTGGAAGCTTTCTTT	CASIQRGLEAFF
-	TRBD2	TRBJ2-1	TRBV9	TGTGCCAGCAATGGTGGGAGGGCCTACAATGAGCAGTTCTTC	CASNGGRAYNEQFF
many	-	TRBJ1-1	TRBV9	TGTGCCAGCAGCGTAGGAGAAGCGGCCCCTGAAGCTTTCTTT	CASSVGEAAPEAFF
-	TRBD1	TRBJ1-1	TRBV5-1	TGCGCCAGCAGCTTAGGGGGCGGGTCGGCTGAAGCTTTCTTT	CASSLGGGSAEAFF
few	-	TRBJ2-2	TRBV5-1	TGCGCCAGCAGCTTCCGGTGGAACACCGGGGAGCTGTTTTTT	CASSFRWNTGELFF